The 6 T cell receptor beta chains in this list originate from one sample, sequenced in a study of graft-versus-host responses after intestinal transplantation. Using immunoSEQ multiplex PCR, the repertoire was profiled, and TCRdb retains in-frame clones only, with some absent. The repertoire holds 40,000 or so clones, with about 95% as singletons. This specimen consisted of PBMCs, obtained 16 days after intestinal transplant. Receptors were obtained from a human patient who received an intestinal transplant, so some T cells may come from the graft donor.

The chain carries TRBV28 and TRBJ2-1, with TRBD2 identical over 8 bases. Per germline, CDR1 MDHEN and CDR2 SYDVKM. The CDR3 length is 17 residues. V trimming: 3 bases; J trimming: 5 bases; junction bases outside the gene matches: 12. CDR3 bases: TGTGCCAGCAGTTTTCAAGCGGGAGACCCTAGAGACAATGAGCAGTTCTTC. Encoded protein: CASSFQAGDPRDNEQFF. The entire variable domain, with the rest obtained from reference TRBV28 and TRBJ2-1, is as follows: DVKVTQSSRYLVKRTGEKVFLECVQDMDHENMFWYRQDPGLGLRLIYFSYDVKMKEKGDIPEGYSVSREKKERFSLILESASTNQTSMYLCASSFQAGDPRDNEQFFGPGTRLTVL.

V and J are TRBV19 and TRBJ2-4; perhaps TRBD1 as D (5 bases). Trimming took off 7 bases at V and 0 bases at J, with 16 bases between the two ends. Germline lookup yields CDR1 LNHDA and CDR2 SQIVND (reference sequence). The CDR3 totals 16 residues. The CDR3 sequence: CASTMDTLIAKNIQYF. CDR3 nucleotides: TGTGCCAGTACTATGGACACCCTCATAGCCAAAAACATTCAGTACTTC.

The CDR3 sequence is CASSLGTAGNEQFF. The CDR3 DNA is TGTGCCAGCAGTCTCGGGACCGCCGGGAATGAGCAGTTCTTC. J is TRBJ2-1 and V is TRBV28, with D possibly being TRBD1 or TRBD2 (5 bases each). The CDR3 is 14 residues long. The V end was cut by 5 bases, the J end by 7 bases, with 15 bases between. Germline V gene data show CDR1 as MDHEN and CDR2 as SYDVKM.

This sequence joins TRBV6-6 and TRBJ2-1, with no clear D. This CDR3 comprises 14 residues. V was trimmed by 2 bases and J by 7 bases, leaving 12 bases between them. Germline V gene lookup returns CDR1 MNHNY and CDR2 SVGAGI (reference sequence). The CDR3 bases are TGTGCCAGCAGTTACAGGCCCCCTGGGAATGAGCAGTTCTTC. Translation: CASSYRPPGNEQFF.

The rearrangement links TRBV29-1 to TRBJ2-1, with TRBD2 matching over 9 bases. The length of the CDR3 is 14 residues. Germline assignment: CDR1 SQVTM and CDR2 ANQGSEA. V trimming: 2 bases; J trimming: 3 bases; junction bases outside the gene matches: 2. CDR3 sequence (DNA): TGCAGCGTTGAAAGCGGGAGGCTCTACAATGAGCAGTTCTTC. Translated: CSVESGRLYNEQFF.

This chain connects TRBV15 to TRBJ2-3; 9 positions agree with TRBD1. The germline gives CDR1 LNHNV, CDR2 YYDKDF (reference sequence). The CDR3 is 16 residues long. The trim removed 5 bases at V and 0 bases at J, leaving 6 bases unmatched. The CDR3 DNA reads as TGTGCCACCAGCTGGGGGACAGGGCCTAGCACAGATACGCAGTATTTT. This codes for CATSWGTGPSTDTQYF.